This T cell receptor beta chain derives from a study of long-term antiretroviral therapy in people with HIV. As concerns this clone: Its specificity is unknown.

Before they underwent DNA extraction, samples held roughly 0.95-11 million cryopreserved PBMC. V was pared by 6 bases and J by 1 base, with 10 bases between. There are 13 residues in the CDR3. Germline V gives CDR1 SGHRS, CDR2 YFSETQ. Study results and caveats: In the period from about 2004 to 2017, blood was collected, possibly under older ART regimens. Relative to transplant donor controls, diversity remained lower despite increasing after ART.

Survey-level immunoSEQ v3.0 assays were run. The study targeted 40,000-50,000 T-cell genomes per sample in sequencing. Profiled with immunoSEQ multiplex PCR; TCRdb holds only in-frame clones, not every one. The table records some 19,000 clones, approximately 88% of them present only once. The sequence derives from a man aged 18 to 30 with HIV. The rearrangement links TRBV5-1 to TRBJ1-1; the D gene is possibly TRBD1 (5 bases). This material consisted of unsorted PBMCs, taken 0.9 years after starting antiretroviral therapy. The CDR3 reads CASNPQGNTEAFF. For the CDR3, the DNA is TGCGCCAGCAACCCGCAGGGGAACACTGAAGCTTTCTTT.